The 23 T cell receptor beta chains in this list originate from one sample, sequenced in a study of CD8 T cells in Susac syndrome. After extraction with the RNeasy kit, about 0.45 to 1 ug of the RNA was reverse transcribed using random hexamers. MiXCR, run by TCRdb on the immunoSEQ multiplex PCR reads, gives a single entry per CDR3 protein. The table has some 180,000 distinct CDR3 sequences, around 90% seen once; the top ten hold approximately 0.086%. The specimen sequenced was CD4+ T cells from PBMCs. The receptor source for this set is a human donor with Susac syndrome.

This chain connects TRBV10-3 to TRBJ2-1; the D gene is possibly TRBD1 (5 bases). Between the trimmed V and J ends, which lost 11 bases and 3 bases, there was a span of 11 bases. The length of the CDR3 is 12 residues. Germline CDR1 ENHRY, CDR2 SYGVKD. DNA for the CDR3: TGTGCCGTATCCCAGGGCTACAATGAGCAGTTCTTC. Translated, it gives CAVSQGYNEQFF.

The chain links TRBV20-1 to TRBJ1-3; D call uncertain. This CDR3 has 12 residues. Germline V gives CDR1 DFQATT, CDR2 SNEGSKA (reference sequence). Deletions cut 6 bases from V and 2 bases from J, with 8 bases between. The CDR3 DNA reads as TGCAGTGCCAAGTTAGCTGGAAACACCATATATTTT. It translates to CSAKLAGNTIYF.

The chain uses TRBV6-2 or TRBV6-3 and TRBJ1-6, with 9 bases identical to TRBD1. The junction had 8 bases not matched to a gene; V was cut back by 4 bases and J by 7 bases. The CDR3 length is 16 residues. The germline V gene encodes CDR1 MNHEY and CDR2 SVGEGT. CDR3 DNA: TGTGCCAGCAGTTCCATCCGAGGACAGGGGAATTCACCCCTCCACTTT. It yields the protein CASSSIRGQGNSPLHF.

The CDR3 spells CASNLIWLETGQVEKLFF. DNA of the CDR3: TGTGCCAGCAACTTGATATGGTTGGAGACAGGGCAAGTGGAAAAACTGTTTTTT. This chain connects TRBV7-3 to TRBJ1-4; TRBD1 agrees at 7 bases. From germline, CDR1 is SGHTA and CDR2 FQGTGA. With 7 bases clipped from V and 8 bases from J, the junction kept 22 bases outside the gene matches. The CDR3 contains 18 residues.

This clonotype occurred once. CDR3 loop: CASSHSPQRLDEQYF. CDR3 DNA: TGTGCCAGCAGCCATTCCCCCCAGCGGTTGGACGAGCAGTACTTC. The chain employs TRBV9 and TRBJ2-7, with a tentative D call TRBD2 (5 bases). The CDR3 has 15 amino acids. The V end lost 4 bases, the J end lost 5 bases, and 19 bases lay between the germline ends. CDR1 and CDR2 (germline): SGDLS, YYNGEE.

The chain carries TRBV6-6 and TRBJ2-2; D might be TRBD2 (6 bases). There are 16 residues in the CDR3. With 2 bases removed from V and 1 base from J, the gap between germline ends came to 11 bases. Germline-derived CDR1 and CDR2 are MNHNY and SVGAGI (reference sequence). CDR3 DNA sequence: TGTGCCAGCAGTTACCCCCAAGCGGGGAACACCGGGGAGCTGTTTTTT. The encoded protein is CASSYPQAGNTGELFF.

The CDR3 DNA follows: TGTGCCAGCAGTGATACTCACGGGACAGGGAACACTGAAGCTTTCTTT. It translates to CASSDTHGTGNTEAFF. The chain recombines TRBV6-2 or TRBV6-3 with TRBJ1-1; 8 bases agree with TRBD1. Germline assignment: CDR1 MNHEY and CDR2 SVGEGT. Trimming at V came to 5 bases and at J to 1 base, leaving 9 bases not matched to a gene. CDR3 length: 16 amino acids.

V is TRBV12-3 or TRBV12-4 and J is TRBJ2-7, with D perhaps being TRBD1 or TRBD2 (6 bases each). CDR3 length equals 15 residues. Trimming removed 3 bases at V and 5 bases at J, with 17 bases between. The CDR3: CASSFRGREFDEQYF. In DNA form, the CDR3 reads TGTGCCAGCAGTTTCAGGGGTCGGGAGTTCGACGAGCAGTACTTC.

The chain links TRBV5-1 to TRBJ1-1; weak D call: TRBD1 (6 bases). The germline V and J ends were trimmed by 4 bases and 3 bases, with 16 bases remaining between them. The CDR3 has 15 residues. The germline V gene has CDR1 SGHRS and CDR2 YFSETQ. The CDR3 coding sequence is TGCGCCAGCAGCAGCGAAGGGGGAAGTCACACTGAAGCTTTCTTT. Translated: CASSSEGGSHTEAFF.

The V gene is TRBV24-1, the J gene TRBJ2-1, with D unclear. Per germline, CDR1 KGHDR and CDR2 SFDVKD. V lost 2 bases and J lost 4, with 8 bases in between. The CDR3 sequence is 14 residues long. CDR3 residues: CATSDSGRYNEQFF. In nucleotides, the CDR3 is TGTGCCACCAGTGATTCCGGCAGGTACAATGAGCAGTTCTTC.

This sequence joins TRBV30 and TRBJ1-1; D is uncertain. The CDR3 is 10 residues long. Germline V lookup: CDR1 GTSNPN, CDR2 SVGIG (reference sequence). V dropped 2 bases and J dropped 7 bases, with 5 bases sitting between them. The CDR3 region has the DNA TGTGCCTGGAGTAAGAGTGAAGCTTTCTTT. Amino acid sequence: CAWSKSEAFF.

CDR3 region: CSVVTDRHYGYTF. The CDR3 nucleotides are TGCAGCGTTGTAACGGACCGACACTATGGCTACACCTTC. The rearrangement links TRBV29-1 to TRBJ1-2; D not certain. Germline V lookup: CDR1 SQVTM, CDR2 ANQGSEA. Trimming cost V 4 bases and J 3 bases, with 12 bases left between them. The CDR3 sequence is 13 residues long.

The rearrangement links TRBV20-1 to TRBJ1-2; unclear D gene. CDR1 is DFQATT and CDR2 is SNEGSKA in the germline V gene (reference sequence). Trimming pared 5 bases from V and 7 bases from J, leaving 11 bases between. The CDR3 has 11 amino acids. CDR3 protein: CSAGTDGGYTF. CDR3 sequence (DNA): TGCAGTGCTGGAACAGACGGTGGCTACACCTTC.

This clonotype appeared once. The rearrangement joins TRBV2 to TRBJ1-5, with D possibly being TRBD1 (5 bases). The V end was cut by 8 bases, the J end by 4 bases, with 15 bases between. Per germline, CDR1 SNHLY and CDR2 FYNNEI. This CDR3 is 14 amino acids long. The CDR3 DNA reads TGTGCCAGCGGAAGTTCGTCAGGGAATCAGCCCCAGCATTTT. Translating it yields CASGSSSGNQPQHF.

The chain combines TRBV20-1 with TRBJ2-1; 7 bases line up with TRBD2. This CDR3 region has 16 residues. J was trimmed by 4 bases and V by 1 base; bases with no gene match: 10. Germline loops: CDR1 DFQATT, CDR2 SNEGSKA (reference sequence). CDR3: CSARVSGGRRYNEQFF. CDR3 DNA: TGCAGTGCTAGAGTGTCGGGCGGGAGAAGGTACAATGAGCAGTTCTTC.

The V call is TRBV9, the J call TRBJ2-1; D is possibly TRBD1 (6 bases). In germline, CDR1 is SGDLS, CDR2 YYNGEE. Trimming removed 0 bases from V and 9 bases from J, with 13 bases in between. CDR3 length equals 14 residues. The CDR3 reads CASSVEVWGPEQFF. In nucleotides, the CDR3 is TGTGCCAGCAGCGTAGAGGTGTGGGGGCCTGAGCAGTTCTTC.

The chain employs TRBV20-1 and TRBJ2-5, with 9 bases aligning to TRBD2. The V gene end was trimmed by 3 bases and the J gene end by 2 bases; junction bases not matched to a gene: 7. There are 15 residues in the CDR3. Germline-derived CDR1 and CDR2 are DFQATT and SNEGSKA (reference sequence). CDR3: CSARGPTSGQETQYF. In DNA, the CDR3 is TGCAGTGCTAGGGGGCCGACTAGCGGACAAGAGACCCAGTACTTC.

This chain's CDR3 is CASSFAGTGLSSYEQYF. The CDR3 region has the DNA TGTGCCAGTAGTTTTGCCGGGACGGGTCTTAGCTCCTACGAGCAGTACTTC. This rearrangement joins TRBV19 to TRBJ2-7, with D possibly being TRBD1 or TRBD2 (5 bases each). The germline gives CDR1 LNHDA, CDR2 SQIVND (reference sequence). The CDR3 has 17 residues. The V and J ends lost 5 bases and 0 bases respectively, with 20 bases between them. The variable domain in full, with the rest retrieved from reference TRBV19 and TRBJ2-7, is DGGITQSPKYLFRKEGQNVTLSCEQNLNHDAMYWYRQDPGQGLRLIYYSQIVNDFQKGDIAEGYSVSREKKESFPLTVTSAQKNPTAFYLCASSFAGTGLSSYEQYFGPGTRLTVT.

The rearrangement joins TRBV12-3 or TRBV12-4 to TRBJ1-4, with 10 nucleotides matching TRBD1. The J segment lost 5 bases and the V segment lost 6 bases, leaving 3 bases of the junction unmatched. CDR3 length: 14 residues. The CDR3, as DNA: TGTGCCAGCAGGACGGACAGGGGGAATGAAAAACTGTTTTTT. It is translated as CASRTDRGNEKLFF.

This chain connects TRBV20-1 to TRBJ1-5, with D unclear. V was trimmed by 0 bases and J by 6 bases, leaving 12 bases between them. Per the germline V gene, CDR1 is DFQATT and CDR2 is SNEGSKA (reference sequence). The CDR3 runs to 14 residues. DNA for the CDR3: TGCAGTGCTAGAGACGGAATAGGCGGTCAGCCCCAGCATTTT. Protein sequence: CSARDGIGGQPQHF.

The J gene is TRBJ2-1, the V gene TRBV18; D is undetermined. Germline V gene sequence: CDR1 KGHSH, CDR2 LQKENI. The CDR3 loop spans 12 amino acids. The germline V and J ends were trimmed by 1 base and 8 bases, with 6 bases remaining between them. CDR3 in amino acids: CASSPQTYEQFF. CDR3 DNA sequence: TGTGCCAGCTCACCACAGACCTATGAGCAGTTCTTC.

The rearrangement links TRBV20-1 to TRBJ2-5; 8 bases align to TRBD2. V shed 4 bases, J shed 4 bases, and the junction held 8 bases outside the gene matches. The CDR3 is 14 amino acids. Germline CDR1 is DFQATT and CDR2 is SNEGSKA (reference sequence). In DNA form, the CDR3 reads TGCAGTGCTAAACGGGGGGGGCCCCGAGAGACCCAGTACTTC. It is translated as CSAKRGGPRETQYF.

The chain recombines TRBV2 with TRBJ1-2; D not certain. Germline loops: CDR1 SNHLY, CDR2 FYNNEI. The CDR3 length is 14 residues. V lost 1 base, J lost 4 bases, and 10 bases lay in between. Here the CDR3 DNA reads TGTGCCAGCAGTGAAGTGCAGTCCGCCTATGGCTACACCTTC. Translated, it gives CASSEVQSAYGYTF.